Below are 32 T cell receptor beta chains sequenced from a single sample in a study of T-cell reconstitution after alpha-beta-depleted transplantation in children. Unique molecular identifiers were used to barcode this TCRbeta library. Each CDR3 protein gets one entry after TCRdb re-called the PCR reads with MiXCR. The sample consists of approximately 270,000 distinct CDR3 sequences, 20% to 30% of them appearing once. The material sequenced was PBMCs, mostly from graft donor cells, taken 360 days after TCRalphabeta/CD19-depleted stem cell transplant. The origin of the receptors is a female patient aged 2 to 10 who had a stem cell transplant for congenital amegakaryocytic thrombocytopenia, so the T cells may come from the graft donor.

This clonotype was picked up many times. The V gene is TRBV12-3 or TRBV12-4, the J gene TRBJ1-4, with 11 positions matching TRBD1. Trimming cost V 5 bases and J 6 bases; bases outside gene matches: 5. CDR3 length equals 15 residues. CDR3 bases: TGTGCCAGCAGTCCAGGGACAGGGGGGTATGAAAAACTGTTTTTT. This translates into CASSPGTGGYEKLFF.

This chain uses TRBV12-3 or TRBV12-4 with TRBJ1-2, with TRBD1 matching over 7 bases. Trimming cost V 6 bases and J 2 bases; bases outside gene matches: 6. The CDR3 is made up of 14 amino acids. The CDR3 protein is CASRHRTGNYGYTF. The CDR3 bases are TGTGCCAGCAGACATAGGACAGGAAACTATGGCTACACCTTC.

This clonotype has more than one count but fewer than ten. The chain uses TRBV28 and TRBJ1-5; possibly TRBD1 for D (5 bases). CDR1 and CDR2 from the germline V gene are MDHEN and SYDVKM. Trimming pared 5 bases from V and 13 bases from J, leaving 15 bases between. This CDR3 spans 12 amino acids. The CDR3 coding sequence is TGTGCCAGCAGTGGGGCGGACGGGTTTCAGCATTTT. It specifies CASSGADGFQHF.

Concerning this clonotype: The CDR3 ends on some other residue instead of the conserved phenylalanine or tryptophan, so this is likely a read error. No DNA is shown, since the ends of the CDR3 on it are uncertain; the CDR3 is the one TCRdb lists. The gene calls are TRBV29-1 and TRBJ2-5; the D segment call TRBD1 is taken from the table without a DNA check. Germline CDR1 SQVTM, CDR2 ANQGSEA. Including both end residues, the CDR3 is 9 amino acids long. This CDR3 reads CSVVGTGRS.

This clonotype was counted a few times. This chain links TRBV6-1 with TRBJ2-5; D may be TRBD1 (6 bases). Germline lookup yields CDR1 MNHNS and CDR2 SASEGT. Trimming stripped 2 bases from V and 7 bases from J, with 14 bases between. CDR3 length: 14 residues. The CDR3 sequence is CASSETGFWATQYF. In nucleotides, the CDR3 is TGTGCCAGCAGTGAAACAGGGTTTTGGGCGACCCAGTACTTC.

The V gene is TRBV12-3 or TRBV12-4, the J gene TRBJ2-2; possibly TRBD1 for D (6 bases). V lost 5 bases and J 6 bases, leaving 16 bases between the germline ends. The CDR3 has 15 amino acids. The chain's CDR3 is CASSLGTGSPGELFF. The CDR3 nucleotides are TGTGCCAGCAGTCTTGGCACAGGGAGCCCCGGGGAGCTGTTTTTT.

This clonotype was seen at least ten times. The J gene is TRBJ2-2, the V gene TRBV12-3 or TRBV12-4; D gene uncertain. This CDR3 has 14 residues. The V end lost 6 bases, the J end lost 0 bases, and 8 bases lay between the germline ends. DNA of the CDR3: TGTGCCAGCAGCCAGCGCGCGAACACCGGGGAGCTGTTTTTT. Its protein is CASSQRANTGELFF.

This clonotype was picked up a small number of times. This chain links TRBV7-8 with TRBJ1-2, with D perhaps matching TRBD1 (5 bases). The germline CDR1 and CDR2 sequences are SGHVS and FQNEAQ. Trimming cost V 2 bases and J 5 bases, with 15 bases left between them. The CDR3 covers 15 residues. The CDR3 nucleotides read TGTGCCAGCAGCTTATACGACAGCTACTTATATGGCTACACCTTC. Its translation is CASSLYDSYLYGYTF.

This clonotype appeared many times. This rearrangement joins TRBV7-3 to TRBJ2-2; perhaps TRBD2 as D (6 bases). Germline V gives CDR1 SGHTA, CDR2 FQGTGA. V dropped 1 base and J dropped 5 bases, with 14 bases sitting between them. The CDR3 extends over 16 amino acids. In DNA, the CDR3 is TGTGCCAGCAGCTTAAGTGCCGGGAGTGGGACCGGGGAGCTGTTTTTT. Its translation is CASSLSAGSGTGELFF.

This clonotype was recorded many times. The DNA of the CDR3 is TGTGCCAGCAGCCAAACGACTAGCGGGGCCTACGAGCAGTACTTC. It yields the protein CASSQTTSGAYEQYF. The chain couples TRBV3-1 to TRBJ2-7, with TRBD2 matching over 11 bases. The CDR3 is made up of 15 amino acids. V shed 2 bases and J 2 bases; nucleotides not matched to a gene: 2. The V gene's germline CDR1 is LGHDT and CDR2 YNNKEL (reference sequence).

This chain connects TRBV5-1 to TRBJ1-4; possibly TRBD1 for D (5 bases). This CDR3 contains 12 residues. The V end lost 4 bases, the J end lost 7 bases, and 8 bases lay between the germline ends. The germline gives CDR1 SGHRS, CDR2 YFSETQ. CDR3 region: CASSPGPEKLFF. The CDR3 region has the DNA TGCGCCAGCAGCCCAGGGCCTGAAAAACTGTTTTTT. The full variable domain, its missing parts supplied by reference TRBV5-1 and TRBJ1-4, is KAGVTQTPRYLIKTRGQQVTLSCSPISGHRSVSWYQQTPGQGLQFLFEYFSETQRNKGNFPGRFSGRQFSNSRSEMNVSTLELGDSALYLCASSPGPEKLFFGSGTQLSVL.

This clonotype has only a few counts. The chain carries TRBV30 and TRBJ2-7; D perhaps matches TRBD1 (5 bases). Trimming took 0 bases from V and 13 from J, leaving 13 bases between them. The CDR3 length is 11 residues. Looked up from germline, CDR1 is GTSNPN and CDR2 is SVGIG (reference sequence). CDR3 sequence: CAWSVGASNYF. CDR3 DNA: TGTGCCTGGAGTGTAGGGGCTAGTAACTACTTC.

The J gene is TRBJ2-2, the V gene TRBV11-2, with a weak D call TRBD2 (6 bases). CDR3 length: 16 residues. The V and J ends lost 3 bases and 0 bases respectively, with 11 bases between them. From germline, CDR1 is SGHAT and CDR2 FQNNGV. CDR3 in DNA: TGTGCCAGCAGCTTTGGTCAGCGGGCGAACACCGGGGAGCTGTTTTTT. Translated: CASSFGQRANTGELFF.

The chain has TRBV5-1 and TRBJ2-5; tentatively, D is TRBD1 or TRBD2 (6 bases each). The CDR3 has 12 amino acids. Trimming stripped 4 bases from V and 5 bases from J, with 9 bases between. CDR1 SGHRS and CDR2 YFSETQ come from the germline V gene. Here the CDR3 reads CASSRGVETQYF. In nucleotides, the CDR3 is TGCGCCAGCAGCAGGGGGGTTGAGACCCAGTACTTC.

This chain joins TRBV7-9 and TRBJ2-7, with 9 bases that match TRBD1. The germline V gene has CDR1 SEHNR and CDR2 FQNEAQ (reference sequence). V gave up 3 bases and J gave up 2 bases; unmatched junction bases: 5. The CDR3 totals 15 residues. CDR3 residues: CASSLGQGRPYEQYF. The CDR3 nucleotides read TGTGCCAGCAGCTTGGGACAGGGTAGGCCCTACGAGCAGTACTTC.

This chain connects TRBV12-3 or TRBV12-4 to TRBJ1-5; D possibly corresponds to TRBD1 (6 bases). There are 14 residues in the CDR3. V was pared by 8 bases and J by 7 bases, with 18 bases between. DNA for the CDR3: TGTGCCAGCTCTAAACGGGGGGGCGAGCAGCCCCAGCATTTT. Encoded protein: CASSKRGGEQPQHF.

The chain employs TRBV7-9 and TRBJ2-3; no firm D call. With 8 bases removed from V and 2 bases from J, the gap between germline ends came to 8 bases. This CDR3 contains 12 residues. Germline-derived CDR1 and CDR2 are SEHNR and FQNEAQ (reference sequence). CDR3 in DNA: TGTGCCAGCGAGTTGTACACAGATACGCAGTATTTT. Protein: CASELYTDTQYF.

This clonotype was observed a single time. The J gene is TRBJ2-3, the V gene TRBV6-2 or TRBV6-3, with D possibly matching TRBD2 (8 bases). Germline loops: CDR1 MNHEY, CDR2 SVGEGT. The germline V and J ends were trimmed by 2 bases and 2 bases, with 23 bases remaining between them. The CDR3 runs to 19 residues. CDR3 DNA sequence: TGTGCCAGCAGTTACCCACGAAGACAGGGACTAGGCCACACAGATACGCAGTATTTT. Amino acids: CASSYPRRQGLGHTDTQYF.

This clonotype was counted a few times. The rearrangement uses TRBV12-3 or TRBV12-4 and TRBJ2-7, with TRBD2 matching over 8 bases. This CDR3 has 17 residues. Trimming removed 6 bases from V and 0 bases from J; junction bases left unmatched: 13. The CDR3 region is CASSPLVLAGLSYEQYF. The CDR3 nucleotides are TGTGCCAGCAGCCCTCTGGTGCTAGCGGGCCTCTCCTACGAGCAGTACTTC.

The chain carries TRBV28 and TRBJ2-7; possible D gene TRBD1, 5 bases. This CDR3 region has 17 residues. Germline V gene sequence: CDR1 MDHEN, CDR2 SYDVKM. This chain's CDR3 is CTISAATSRAGTYEQYF. The CDR3 nucleotides are TGTACGATCTCGGCTGCCACCTCAAGGGCAGGGACCTACGAGCAGTACTTC.

This clonotype appeared a single time. The CDR3 nucleotides read TGTGCCAGCAGCTTAAACCCTGAAGAGACCCAGTACTTC. Its protein product is CASSLNPEETQYF. The chain links TRBV7-3 to TRBJ2-5; D unresolved. V gave up 1 base and J gave up 3 bases, with 6 bases separating them. The CDR3 contains 13 residues. Per germline, CDR1 SGHTA and CDR2 FQGTGA.

This chain uses TRBV7-7 with TRBJ2-3; possible D gene TRBD2, 6 bases. The CDR3 has 15 residues. Trimming removed 8 bases at V and 1 base at J, with 16 bases between. The germline V gene has CDR1 SSHAT and CDR2 FNYEAQ (reference sequence). The CDR3 loop reads CASLVAGPGTDTQYF. The CDR3 DNA reads TGTGCCAGCTTAGTGGCGGGGCCGGGCACAGATACGCAGTATTTT. The variable domain in full, completed from reference TRBV7-7 and TRBJ2-3, reads GAGVSQSPRYKVTKRGQDVTLRCDPISSHATLYWYQQALGQGPEFLTYFNYEAQPDKSGLPSDRFSAERPEGSISTLTIQRTEQRDSAMYRCASLVAGPGTDTQYFGPGTRLTVL.

The V call is TRBV12-3 or TRBV12-4, the J call TRBJ2-7; TRBD2 aligns across 8 bases. The V and J ends lost 6 bases and 6 bases, in that order; junction bases with no gene match: 10. The CDR3 spans 14 residues. The CDR3 region is CASRPRGGSPEQYF. In nucleotides, the CDR3 is TGTGCCAGCAGACCCCGCGGGGGGAGCCCCGAGCAGTACTTC.

This clonotype has only a few counts. The V call is TRBV18, the J call TRBJ1-3, with 12 bases identical to TRBD1. V lost 5 bases and J lost 6; bases outside the gene matches: 11. Germline CDR1 and CDR2: KGHSH and LQKENI. This CDR3 region has 17 residues. The CDR3 protein is CASSSTTGTGGVNTIYF. CDR3 in DNA: TGTGCCAGCTCATCGACGACCGGGACAGGGGGCGTAAACACCATATATTTT.

This clonotype turned up a few times. This chain links TRBV20-1 with TRBJ2-5; D is uncertain. Looked up from germline, CDR1 is DFQATT and CDR2 is SNEGSKA (reference sequence). The length of the CDR3 is 11 residues. Trimming left V 2 bases short and J 2 bases short, with 3 bases between. Written as DNA, the CDR3 is TGCAGTGCTAGATTACAAGAGACCCAGTACTTC. It encodes CSARLQETQYF.

This chain uses TRBV5-1 with TRBJ2-7; perhaps TRBD1 as D (7 bases). The CDR3 covers 12 residues. Germline CDR1 reads SGHRS; CDR2 reads YFSETQ. Trimming stripped 6 bases from V and 4 bases from J, with 11 bases between. CDR3 amino acids: CASTPGGYEQYF. In DNA form, the CDR3 reads TGCGCCAGCACCCCAGGGGGGTACGAGCAGTACTTC. The variable domain in full, with the rest retrieved from reference TRBV5-1 and TRBJ2-7, is KAGVTQTPRYLIKTRGQQVTLSCSPISGHRSVSWYQQTPGQGLQFLFEYFSETQRNKGNFPGRFSGRQFSNSRSEMNVSTLELGDSALYLCASTPGGYEQYFGPGTRLTVT.

The V and J genes are TRBV6-4 and TRBJ1-5, with a possible D match to TRBD1 (6 bases). Germline CDR1 is MRHNA and CDR2 is SNTAGT. V dropped 3 bases and J dropped 5 bases, with 11 bases sitting between them. The CDR3 runs to 14 residues. The DNA of the CDR3 is TGTGCCAGCAGTGAGGAAGGGGGGGATCAGCCCCAGCATTTT. It yields the protein CASSEEGGDQPQHF.

This clonotype came up a few times. The chain employs TRBV4-2 and TRBJ1-2; the match to TRBD1 covers 8 bases. The CDR3 sequence is 16 residues long. Trimming removed 1 base from V and 8 bases from J; junction bases left unmatched: 12. Germline CDR1 reads LGHNA; CDR2 reads YNFKEQ. The DNA of the CDR3 is TGTGCCAGCAGCCAAGTGGGTGAAAGGACAGGGTACGGCTACACCTTC. Encoded protein: CASSQVGERTGYGYTF.

This chain joins TRBV20-1 and TRBJ2-7; D is unclear. Trimming took off 0 bases at V and 6 bases at J, with 9 bases between the two ends. Germline V gives CDR1 DFQATT, CDR2 SNEGSKA (reference sequence). The CDR3 runs to 12 residues. CDR3: CSARDPSAEQYF. DNA for the CDR3: TGCAGTGCTAGAGACCCGTCAGCCGAGCAGTACTTC.

This clonotype was counted between two and nine times. V gene TRBV2 combines with J gene TRBJ1-1, with D perhaps matching TRBD1 (6 bases). Germline V CDR1 and CDR2: SNHLY, FYNNEI. Trimming left V 8 bases short and J 3 bases short, with 16 bases between. This CDR3 is built from 14 residues. Written as DNA, the CDR3 is TGTGCCAGCCGGGCAGGGTCAGGGGACACTGAAGCTTTCTTT. It translates to CASRAGSGDTEAFF.

This clonotype was observed at least ten times. The chain carries TRBV4-1 and TRBJ2-3, with unresolved D. In germline, CDR1 is MGHRA, CDR2 YSYEKL. V was cut by 2 bases and J by 8 bases, with 17 bases left in between. The CDR3 has 15 residues. Here the CDR3 DNA reads TGCGCCAGCAGCCAATCTGGGCAGGAGCTAGGTACGCAGTATTTT. As protein: CASSQSGQELGTQYF.

This clonotype was counted a few times. This sequence joins TRBV29-1 and TRBJ1-1, with a tentative D call TRBD1 (6 bases). V was trimmed by 2 bases and J by 4 bases, leaving 11 bases between them. CDR3 length: 13 residues. CDR1 and CDR2 (germline): SQVTM, ANQGSEA. The chain's CDR3 is CSVERGGATEAFF. For the CDR3, the DNA is TGCAGCGTTGAACGAGGGGGTGCCACTGAAGCTTTCTTT.